The 16 T cell receptor beta chains presented below share a single source sample, sequenced in a study of T cells after yellow fever vaccination. TCRdb reprocessed the 5' RACE reads with MiXCR, giving one entry per CDR3 protein. The table includes 25,000 to 40,000 distinct CDR3 sequences, more than 6.5% detected once. Sequenced here: PBMCs, either bulk or a sorted T-cell subset (CD4+, CD8+, memory, or dextramer-sorted; not recorded which), sampled on the day of the first yellow fever vaccination. Receptors were obtained from a man aged 18 to 29 who received the YFV17D yellow fever vaccine.

In this sample, this clonotype turned up many times. The chain couples TRBV7-6 to TRBJ2-7; TRBD2 might be the D (5 bases). The CDR3 consists of 13 residues. CDR1 SGHVS and CDR2 FNYEAQ come from the germline V gene. In nucleotides, the CDR3 is TGTGGGACCGTGTGGGTGGGTTATGCGGGGCAGTACTTC. Amino acid sequence: CGTVWVGYAGQYF.

This chain joins TRBV6-5 and TRBJ1-6; D ambiguous. The length of the CDR3 is 12 residues. CDR1 MNHEY and CDR2 SVGAGI come from the germline V gene. The V end lost 7 bases, the J end lost 7 bases, and 8 bases lay between the germline ends. The CDR3 sequence is CASTIGNSPLHF. CDR3 bases: TGTGCCAGCACTATAGGGAATTCACCCCTCCACTTT.

This clonotype was observed at least ten times. The V and J genes are TRBV12-3 or TRBV12-4 and TRBJ1-2, with 7 bases aligning to TRBD1. The trim removed 6 bases at V and 7 bases at J, leaving 11 bases unmatched. The CDR3 is made up of 14 amino acids. CDR3 in amino acids: CASSQGTDFGGYTF. DNA for the CDR3: TGTGCCAGCAGCCAAGGGACAGACTTCGGTGGCTACACCTTC.

This clonotype was seen at least ten times. The chain joins TRBV7-2 to TRBJ2-7, with D unclear. Trimming left V 5 bases short and J 3 bases short, with 5 bases between. CDR3 size: 11 residues. Germline CDR1 SGHTA, CDR2 FQGNSA. The CDR3 sequence: CASSLIYEQYF. In DNA form, the CDR3 reads TGTGCCAGCAGCCTCATCTACGAGCAGTACTTC.

This clonotype showed up many times. J is TRBJ2-3 and V is TRBV7-2; the D gene is possibly TRBD1 (5 bases). The CDR3 has 16 amino acids. Germline-derived CDR1 and CDR2 are SGHTA and FQGNSA. Between the trimmed V and J ends, which lost 5 bases and 3 bases, there was a span of 18 bases. CDR3 sequence reads: CASSPQGTGGTDTQYF. The CDR3 nucleotides are TGTGCCAGCAGCCCCCAGGGTACCGGCGGAACAGATACGCAGTATTTT.

The table lists this clonotype with many counts. This sequence joins TRBV4-2 and TRBJ1-6; 9 nucleotides align to TRBD1. This CDR3 spans 16 amino acids. V lost 0 bases and J lost 7; bases outside the gene matches: 4. Germline V gene data show CDR1 as LGHNA and CDR2 as YNFKEQ. The CDR3 loop is CASSQEQGTGNSPLHF. In DNA form, the CDR3 reads TGTGCCAGCAGCCAAGAGCAGGGGACAGGGAATTCACCCCTCCACTTT.

This clonotype appeared many times. The CDR3 DNA reads as TGTGCCATCAGTGATCTTACCACAGGGAAGATGGGCTCCTACGAGCAGTACTTC. Amino acid sequence: CAISDLTTGKMGSYEQYF. The chain is built from TRBV10-3 and TRBJ2-7; D may be TRBD1 (6 bases). CDR3 length equals 18 residues. Trimming removed 3 bases from V and 0 bases from J, with 21 bases in between. CDR1 and CDR2 from the germline V gene are ENHRY and SYGVKD.

This clonotype was recorded at least ten times. The chain carries TRBV5-1 and TRBJ2-7; 9 bases are a match to TRBD1. V was pared by 0 bases and J by 2 bases, with 6 bases of the junction left unmatched. The CDR3 is made up of 16 amino acids. CDR1 is SGHRS, CDR2 YFSETQ, per germline. The CDR3 reads CASSLGGTGSPYEQYV. In nucleotides, the CDR3 is TGCGCCAGCAGCTTGGGGGGGACAGGGAGCCCCTACGAGCAGTACGTC.

This clonotype has a count of ten or more. This chain uses TRBV5-4 with TRBJ2-3; TRBD1 aligns across 8 bases. Unmatched junction bases numbered 5, after V lost 4 bases and J lost 4 bases. The CDR3 is 14 residues long. The germline CDR1 and CDR2 sequences are SGHNT and YYREEE (reference sequence). The CDR3 DNA reads TGTGCCAGCAGCCCAGGACAGGGCTCAGATACGCAGTATTTT. This translates into CASSPGQGSDTQYF. Full variable domain (missing parts from reference TRBV5-4 and TRBJ2-3): ETGVTQSPTHLIKTRGQQVTLRCSSQSGHNTVSWYQQALGQGPQFIFQYYREEENGRGNFPPRFSGLQFPNYSSELNVNALELDDSALYLCASSPGQGSDTQYFGPGTRLTVL.

This clonotype has a count of ten or more. J is TRBJ1-3 and V is TRBV4-1; no firm D call. The CDR3 totals 16 residues. Deletions cut 5 bases from V and 4 bases from J, with 18 bases between. Per the germline V gene, CDR1 is MGHRA and CDR2 is YSYEKL. The chain's CDR3 is CASSDPGRALGNTIYF. CDR3 DNA sequence: TGCGCCAGCAGCGATCCGGGCCGAGCATTAGGAAACACCATATATTTT.

This clonotype was seen at least ten times. This chain links TRBV10-2 with TRBJ2-3; no clear D. This CDR3 region has 12 residues. Deletions cut 5 bases from V and 4 bases from J, with 7 bases between. CDR1 and CDR2 from the germline V gene are WSHSY and SAAADI. CDR3 in amino acids: CASSRTPDTQYF. The CDR3 DNA sequence: TGCGCCAGCAGTAGGACCCCAGATACGCAGTATTTT.

This clonotype was detected many times. This chain connects TRBV9 to TRBJ2-3; D perhaps matches TRBD1 (6 bases). The CDR3 totals 15 residues. Per the germline V gene, CDR1 is SGDLS and CDR2 is YYNGEE. V lost 3 bases and J lost 0, with 11 bases in between. The CDR3 region is CASSGGQTSTDTQYF. The CDR3 coding sequence is TGTGCCAGCAGCGGTGGACAGACTAGCACAGATACGCAGTATTTT.

This clonotype was found many times. The V and J genes are TRBV25-1 and TRBJ1-4; perhaps TRBD1 as D (5 bases). Germline lookup yields CDR1 MGHDK and CDR2 SYGVNS. CDR3 size: 15 residues. The V and J ends lost 1 base and 0 bases respectively, with 6 bases between them. The CDR3 region is CASSEWGATNEKLFF. For the CDR3, the DNA is TGTGCCAGCAGTGAATGGGGCGCAACTAATGAAAAACTGTTTTTT.

Points on this clonotype: One base away lies a much larger clone, so this may be a sequencing read error. The J gene is TRBJ2-2, the V gene TRBV25-1, with a weak D call TRBD2 (5 bases). Per the germline V gene, CDR1 is MGHDK and CDR2 is SYGVNS. This CDR3 has 15 residues. CDR3 protein: CASSESGINTWELFF. In DNA form, the CDR3 reads TGTGCCAGCAGTGAATCCGGGATAAACACCTGGGAGCTGTTTTTT.

This clonotype appeared many times. V and J are TRBV25-1 and TRBJ2-7, with D possibly being TRBD1 or TRBD2 (5 bases each). The CDR3 is 16 amino acids. V lost 5 bases and J 4 bases, leaving 21 bases between the germline ends. Germline V gene sequence: CDR1 MGHDK, CDR2 SYGVNS. The CDR3 protein is CASSSSWGKIAYEQYF. In DNA, the CDR3 is TGTGCCAGCAGTTCCAGTTGGGGGAAGATTGCTTACGAGCAGTACTTC.

This clonotype was seen repeatedly, ten times or more. The CDR3 region has the DNA TGCGCCAGCAGCTATAGTTCGACCGATGGCTACACCTTC. Its translation is CASSYSSTDGYTF. V gene TRBV5-1 combines with J gene TRBJ1-2, with D unresolved. Between the trimmed V and J ends, which lost 3 bases and 6 bases, there was a span of 12 bases. This CDR3 contains 13 residues. Germline V CDR1 and CDR2: SGHRS, YFSETQ.